The clone carrying this T cell receptor beta chain was found many times. The record originates from a study of T cells in Graves' hyperthyroidism and ophthalmopathy. Uncontrolled infection, other autoimmune disease, pregnancy or lactation led to exclusion. V trimming: 7 bases; J trimming: 1 base; junction bases outside the gene matches: 7. The CDR3 spans 16 residues. Germline V CDR1 and CDR2: MDHEN, SYDVKM. Amplified regions were TCR beta CDR3 sequences from RNA transcripts. The HTBI set primed first-round TCR CDR3 RT-PCR. TCRdb ran MiXCR on the multiplex PCR reads and lists one entry per CDR3 protein. The table shows approximately 400,000 distinct CDR3 sequences, with 13% occurring only once.

V usage is TRBV28 and J usage is TRBJ2-2; TRBD1 aligns across 9 bases. Sequencing was done on a sample of blood. This clonotype originated in a man between 25 and 39 years old with Graves' hyperthyroidism that later progressed to Graves' ophthalmopathy. The CDR3 region has the DNA TGTGCCAGCACTGGAACAGGGGGCTGGAACACCGGGGAGCTGTTTTTT. Residues: CASTGTGGWNTGELFF.